The entry below gives a single T cell receptor beta chain sequence along with its context. The antigen remains unidentified. These data are taken from a study of OX40 agonist ivuxolimab in advanced cancers. Study as a whole: Dosing consisted of intravenous ivuxolimab at 0.01 to 10 mg/kg every 2 weeks. Study observations and caveats: Blood T cells, both CD4+ and CD8+, expanded clonally by week 6 at 0.1 to 3.0 mg/kg.

V lost 6 bases and J lost 10; bases outside the gene matches: 8. CDR1 and CDR2 from the germline V gene are MNHEY and SVGAGI. The CDR3 consists of 15 residues. Measured with immunoSEQ multiplex PCR; TCRdb has only the in-frame clones, and not every one. The data show 50,000 to 65,000 clones, 88% seen once. Source: CD4+ or CD8+ T cells sorted from blood, taken in a trial of the OX40 agonist ivuxolimab. The TCR comes from an adult with an advanced solid tumor such as melanoma, head and neck, liver or kidney cancer. The chain recombines TRBV6-5 with TRBJ1-6, with 11 nucleotides matching TRBD1. The CDR3 spells CASSTVGQGASPLHF. The CDR3 DNA reads TGTGCCAGCAGCACCGTTGGACAGGGGGCCTCACCCCTCCACTTT.